The clone carrying this T cell receptor beta chain has a count of ten or more. Its antigen is undetermined. A read error may explain this, as a much larger clone is one base away. Hyperthyroidism was newly diagnosed in patients aged 18 to 65 (duration under 2 months). Exclusion followed for patients with uncontrolled infection, other autoimmune disease, pregnancy or lactation. The germline CDR1 and CDR2 sequences are SGHKS and YYEKEE (reference sequence). This CDR3 is 12 amino acids long. V dropped 0 bases and J dropped 7 bases, with 7 bases sitting between them. Amplified regions were TCR beta CDR3 sequences from RNA transcripts. HTBI primers were employed in a first-round RT-PCR of the TCR CDR3. TCRdb re-called the multiplex PCR reads through MiXCR, storing one row per CDR3 protein. This table holds 89,000 or so distinct CDR3 sequences, around 42% found once. This specimen belongs to a study of T cells in Graves' hyperthyroidism and ophthalmopathy. Study-wide points: Separating ophthalmopathy from stable hyperthyroidism was achieved by a 13 V-J model. Among thyroid clonotypes expanded above 0.001, most also appeared in blood.

Sequences were obtained from peripheral blood or thyroid tissue (not recorded which). The J gene is TRBJ1-1, the V gene TRBV5-5; D is uncertain. The receptor's source is a woman in her 30s with Graves' hyperthyroidism. The CDR3 protein is CASSLGPVEAFF. Here the CDR3 DNA reads TGTGCCAGCAGCTTGGGTCCAGTTGAAGCTTTCTTT.